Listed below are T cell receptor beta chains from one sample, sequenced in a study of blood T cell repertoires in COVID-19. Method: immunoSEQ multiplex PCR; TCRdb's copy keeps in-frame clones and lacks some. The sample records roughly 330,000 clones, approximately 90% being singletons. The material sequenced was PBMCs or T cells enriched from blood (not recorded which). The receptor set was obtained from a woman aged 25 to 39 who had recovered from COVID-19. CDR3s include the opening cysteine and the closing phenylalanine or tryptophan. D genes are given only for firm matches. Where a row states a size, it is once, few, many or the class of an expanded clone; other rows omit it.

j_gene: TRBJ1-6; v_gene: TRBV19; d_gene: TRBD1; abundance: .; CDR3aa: CASKPGQGNSPLHF; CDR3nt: TGTGCCAGTAAACCGGGACAGGGTAATTCACCCCTCCACTTT
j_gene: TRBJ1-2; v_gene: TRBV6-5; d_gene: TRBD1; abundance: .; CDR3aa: CASSPQGAGGYTF; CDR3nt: TGTGCCAGCAGTCCACAGGGGGCAGGGGGCTACACCTTC
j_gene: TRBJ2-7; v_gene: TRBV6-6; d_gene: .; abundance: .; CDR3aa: CASSYSTGVTYEQYF; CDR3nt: TGTGCCAGCAGTTACTCGACGGGGGTCACCTACGAGCAGTACTTC
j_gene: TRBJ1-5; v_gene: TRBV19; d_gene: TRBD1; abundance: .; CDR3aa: CASSILRAGGLGQPQHF; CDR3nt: TGTGCCAGTAGTATATTACGGGCAGGGGGTTTGGGTCAGCCCCAGCATTTT
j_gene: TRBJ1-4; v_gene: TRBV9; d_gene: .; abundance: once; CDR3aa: CASSVVRPIHRANEKLFF; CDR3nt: TGTGCCAGCAGCGTAGTCCGACCTATTCACCGGGCTAATGAAAAACTGTTTTTT
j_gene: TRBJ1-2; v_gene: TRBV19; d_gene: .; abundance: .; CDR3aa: CASSTAGDYGYTF; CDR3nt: TGTGCCAGTAGTACAGCAGGGGACTATGGCTACACCTTC
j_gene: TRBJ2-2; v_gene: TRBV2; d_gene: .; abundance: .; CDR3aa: CASSLLIWTGSNTGELFF; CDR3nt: TGTGCCAGCAGCCTACTTATCTGGACGGGATCGAACACCGGGGAGCTGTTTTTT
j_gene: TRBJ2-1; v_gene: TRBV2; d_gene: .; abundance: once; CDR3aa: CASSESAGQFF; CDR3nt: TGTGCCAGCAGTGAGTCGGCAGGGCAGTTCTTC
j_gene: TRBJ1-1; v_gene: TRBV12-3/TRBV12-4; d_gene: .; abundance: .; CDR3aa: CASSWGPGVAFF; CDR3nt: TGTGCCAGCAGCTGGGGGCCAGGGGTAGCTTTCTTT
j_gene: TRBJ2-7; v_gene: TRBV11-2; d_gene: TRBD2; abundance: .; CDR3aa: CASSSGGGLSYEQYF; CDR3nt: TGTGCCAGCAGCAGCGGCGGGGGGCTTTCCTACGAGCAGTACTTC
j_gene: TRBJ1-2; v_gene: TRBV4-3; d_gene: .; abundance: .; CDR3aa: CASSQEGGLYGYTF; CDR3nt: TGCGCCAGCAGCCAAGAGGGGGGGCTCTATGGCTACACCTTC
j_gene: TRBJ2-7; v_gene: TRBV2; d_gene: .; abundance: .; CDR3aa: CASSSQASYEQYF; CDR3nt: TGTGCCAGCAGCTCACAGGCCTCCTACGAGCAGTACTTC
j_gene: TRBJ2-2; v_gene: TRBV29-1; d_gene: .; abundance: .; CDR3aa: CSVDRVGDTGELFF; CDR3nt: TGCAGCGTTGACAGGGTTGGCGACACCGGGGAGCTGTTTTTT
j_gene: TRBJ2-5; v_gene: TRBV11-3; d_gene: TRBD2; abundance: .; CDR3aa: CASSCVRRTSAPETQYF; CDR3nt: TGTGCCAGCAGCTGCGTTCGCAGGACTAGCGCCCCAGAGACCCAGTACTTC
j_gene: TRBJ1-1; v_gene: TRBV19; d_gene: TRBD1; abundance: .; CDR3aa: CASSIGTGGMNTEAFF; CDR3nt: TGTGCCAGTAGTATAGGGACAGGGGGAATGAACACTGAAGCTTTCTTT
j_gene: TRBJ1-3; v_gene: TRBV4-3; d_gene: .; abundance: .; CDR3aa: CASSLIRGEIYSGNTIYF; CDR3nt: TGCGCCAGCAGCCTCATACGGGGGGAGATTTATTCTGGAAACACCATATATTTT
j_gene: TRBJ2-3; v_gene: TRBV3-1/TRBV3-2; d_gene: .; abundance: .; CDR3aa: CASSRSGTDTQYF; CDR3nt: TGTGCCAGCAGCCGTAGCGGCACAGATACGCAGTATTTT
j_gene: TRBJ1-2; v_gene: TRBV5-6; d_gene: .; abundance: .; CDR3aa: CASSFRAGFGYTF; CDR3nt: TGTGCCAGCAGCTTCCGGGCAGGGTTTGGCTACACCTTC
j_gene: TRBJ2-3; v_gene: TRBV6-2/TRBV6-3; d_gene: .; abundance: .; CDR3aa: CASSSSTDTQYF; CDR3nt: TGTGCCAGCAGTTCTAGCACAGATACGCAGTATTTT
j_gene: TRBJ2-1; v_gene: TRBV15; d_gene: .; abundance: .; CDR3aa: CATSRELGPHNEQFF; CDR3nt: TGTGCCACCAGCAGAGAGCTCGGTCCCCACAATGAGCAGTTCTTC
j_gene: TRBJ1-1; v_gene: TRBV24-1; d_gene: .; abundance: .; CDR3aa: CAGRGHGAFF; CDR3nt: TGTGCCGGGAGGGGCCATGGGGCTTTCTTT
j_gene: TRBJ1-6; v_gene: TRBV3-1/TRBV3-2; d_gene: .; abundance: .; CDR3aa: CASSQAGSYNSPLHF; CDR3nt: TGTGCCAGCAGCCAAGCGGGGTCTTACAATTCACCCCTCCACTTT
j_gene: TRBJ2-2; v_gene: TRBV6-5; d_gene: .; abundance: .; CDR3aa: CASSYGRGTGELFF; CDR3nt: TGTGCCAGCAGTTACGGAAGGGGGACCGGGGAGCTGTTTTTT
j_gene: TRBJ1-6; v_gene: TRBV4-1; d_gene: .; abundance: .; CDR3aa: CASSQEPHSGNSPLHF; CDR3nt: TGCGCCAGCAGCCAAGAACCGCACAGCGGCAATTCACCCCTCCACTTT
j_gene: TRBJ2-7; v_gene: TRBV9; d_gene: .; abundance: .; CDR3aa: CASSAGDPGYYEQYF; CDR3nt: TGTGCCAGCAGCGCGGGCGATCCGGGATATTACGAGCAGTACTTC
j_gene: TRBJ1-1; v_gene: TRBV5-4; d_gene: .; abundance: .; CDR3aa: CASSSRGWTEAFF; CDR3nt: TGTGCCAGCAGCTCCCGGGGGTGGACTGAAGCTTTCTTT
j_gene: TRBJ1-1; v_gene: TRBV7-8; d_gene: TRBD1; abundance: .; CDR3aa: CASSPGGTEAFF; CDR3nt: TGTGCCAGCAGCCCAGGGGGAACTGAAGCTTTCTTT
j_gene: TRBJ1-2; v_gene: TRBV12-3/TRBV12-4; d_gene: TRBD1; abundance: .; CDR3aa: CASSPDRDYGYTF; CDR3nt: TGTGCCAGCAGCCCAGACAGGGACTATGGCTACACCTTC
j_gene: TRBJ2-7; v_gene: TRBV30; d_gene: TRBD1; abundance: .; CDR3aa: CAWAPGQGGLGEQYF; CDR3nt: TGTGCCTGGGCTCCGGGACAGGGAGGTCTAGGGGAGCAGTACTTC
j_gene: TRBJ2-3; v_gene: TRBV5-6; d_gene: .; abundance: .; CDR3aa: CASSLASGHTQYF; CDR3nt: TGTGCCAGCAGCTTGGCGAGCGGCCATACGCAGTATTTT
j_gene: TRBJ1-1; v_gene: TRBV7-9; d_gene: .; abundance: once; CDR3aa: CASSPSEGLVGAFF; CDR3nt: TGTGCCAGCAGCCCCTCGGAGGGGCTGGTGGGTGCTTTCTTT
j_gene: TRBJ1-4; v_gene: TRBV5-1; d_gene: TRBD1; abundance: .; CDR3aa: CASSLGRQGLDEKLFF; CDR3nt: TGCGCCAGCAGCTTGGGGCGACAGGGTTTGGATGAAAAACTGTTTTTT
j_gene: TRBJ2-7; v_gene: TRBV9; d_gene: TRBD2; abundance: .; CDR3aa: CASSPLGGEQYF; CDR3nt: TGTGCCAGCAGCCCGCTGGGGGGGGAGCAGTACTTC
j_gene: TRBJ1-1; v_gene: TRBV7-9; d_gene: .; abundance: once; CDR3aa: CASSYWAASEAFF; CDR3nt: TGTGCCAGCAGCTATTGGGCCGCAAGTGAAGCTTTCTTT
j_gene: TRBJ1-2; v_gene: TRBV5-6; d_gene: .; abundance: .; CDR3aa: CASSLGKGQAYGYTF; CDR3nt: TGTGCCAGCAGCTTGGGGAAGGGACAAGCCTATGGCTACACCTTC
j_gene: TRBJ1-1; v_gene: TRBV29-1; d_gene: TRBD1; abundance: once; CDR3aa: CSVRVQGADTEAFF; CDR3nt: TGCAGCGTGAGGGTACAGGGGGCGGACACTGAAGCTTTCTTT
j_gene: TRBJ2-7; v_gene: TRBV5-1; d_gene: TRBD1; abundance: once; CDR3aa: CASSFPTGVGDEQYF; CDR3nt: TGCGCCAGCAGCTTCCCAACAGGGGTAGGTGACGAGCAGTACTTC
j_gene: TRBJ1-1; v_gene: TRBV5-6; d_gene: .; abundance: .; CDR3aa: CASSLPTIAEAFF; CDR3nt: TGTGCCAGCAGCTTGCCAACCATAGCTGAAGCTTTCTTT
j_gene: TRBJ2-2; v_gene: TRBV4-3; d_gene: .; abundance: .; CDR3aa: CASRGGANTGELFF; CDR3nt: TGCGCCAGCCGAGGCGGGGCGAACACCGGGGAGCTGTTTTTT
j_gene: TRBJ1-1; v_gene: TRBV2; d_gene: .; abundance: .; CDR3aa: CASSEEGVNTEAFF; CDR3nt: TGTGCCAGCAGTGAAGAAGGGGTGAACACTGAAGCTTTCTTT
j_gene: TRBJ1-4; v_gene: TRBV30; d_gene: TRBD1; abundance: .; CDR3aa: CAWSVTSGGEGEKLFF; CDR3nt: TGTGCCTGGAGTGTCACCTCAGGGGGCGAGGGCGAAAAACTGTTTTTT
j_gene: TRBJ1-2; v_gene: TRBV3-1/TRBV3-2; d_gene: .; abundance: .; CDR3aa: CASSQVTQAPNYGYTF; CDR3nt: TGTGCCAGCAGCCAAGTTACGCAGGCGCCAAACTATGGCTACACCTTC
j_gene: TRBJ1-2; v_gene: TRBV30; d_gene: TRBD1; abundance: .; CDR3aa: CAWSVRQGPNYGYTF; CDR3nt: TGTGCCTGGAGTGTGCGACAGGGCCCTAACTATGGCTACACCTTC
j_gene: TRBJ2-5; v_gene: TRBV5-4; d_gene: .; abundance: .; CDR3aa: CASSLGRETQYF; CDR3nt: TGTGCCAGCAGCTTGGGCAGAGAGACCCAGTACTTC
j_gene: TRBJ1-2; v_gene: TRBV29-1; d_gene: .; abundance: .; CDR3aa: CSTGGRDYGYTF; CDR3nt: TGCAGCACGGGGGGGAGGGACTATGGCTACACCTTC
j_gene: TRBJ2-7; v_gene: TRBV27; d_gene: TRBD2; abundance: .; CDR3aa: CASSSPGLGQYEQYF; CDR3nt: TGTGCCAGCAGTTCTCCGGGACTAGGGCAATACGAGCAGTACTTC
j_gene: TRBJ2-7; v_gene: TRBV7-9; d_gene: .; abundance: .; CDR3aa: CASSNRQKAYEQYF; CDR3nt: TGTGCCAGCAGCAACCGACAGAAGGCCTACGAGCAGTACTTC
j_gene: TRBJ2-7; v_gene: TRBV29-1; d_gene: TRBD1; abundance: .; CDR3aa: CSVRTGGSYEQYF; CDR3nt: TGCAGCGTTCGGACAGGGGGCTCCTACGAGCAGTACTTC
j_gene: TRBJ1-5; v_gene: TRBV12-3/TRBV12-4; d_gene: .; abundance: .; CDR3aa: CASSSMAGQPQHF; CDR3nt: TGTGCCAGCAGTTCCATGGCGGGTCAGCCCCAGCATTTT
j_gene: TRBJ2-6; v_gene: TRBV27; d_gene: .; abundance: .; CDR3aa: CASSSDTPGGANVLTF; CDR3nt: TGTGCCAGCAGTTCAGACACTCCGGGGGGGGCCAACGTCCTGACTTTC
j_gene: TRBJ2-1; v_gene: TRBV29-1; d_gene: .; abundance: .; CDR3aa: CSVDFYDEQFF; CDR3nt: TGCAGCGTTGACTTCTATGATGAGCAGTTCTTC
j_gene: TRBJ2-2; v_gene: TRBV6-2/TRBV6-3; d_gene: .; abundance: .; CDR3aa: CASSRGRVATGELFF; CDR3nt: TGTGCCAGCAGTAGAGGCAGGGTCGCCACCGGGGAGCTGTTTTTT